This TCR beta chain was captured by sequencing in a study of patients and donors after allogeneic stem cell transplantation. Each CDR3 protein gets one entry after TCRdb re-called the RT-PCR reads with MiXCR. The data hold hundreds of thousands of distinct CDR3 sequences, with roughly 16% observed a single time. Specimen: blood, either unsorted or a sorted T cell fraction (not recorded which). This sequence originates from a human donor who was either an allogeneic HSCT recipient or a stem cell or donor lymphocyte infusion donor (not recorded which). It is not recorded whose cells these are; they may come from a transplant donor.

As DNA, the CDR3 is TGTGCCAGCAGCCAAGAGGGGCGCTCAAGCTCCTACAATGAGCAGTTCTTC. Its translation is CASSQEGRSSSYNEQFF. The gene calls are TRBV3-1 and TRBJ2-1, with a possible D match to TRBD1 (5 bases). There are 17 residues in the CDR3. Per the germline V gene, CDR1 is LGHDT and CDR2 is YNNKEL (reference sequence). The ends were cut back, 0 bases at V and 0 bases at J, with 12 bases in the middle.